Presented here are 21 T cell receptor beta chains from one specimen sequenced in a study of post-analysis software for immune sequencing data. Findings and limits, study-wide: TRBV5-6, TRBV5-1 and TRBV20-1 were among 4 or 5 TRBV segments more frequent in patients than controls.

Their recognized antigens are unknown. The TCR beta cDNA libraries contained unique molecular identifiers. TCRdb re-derived calls from the PCR reads in MiXCR, one entry per CDR3 protein. The repertoire holds roughly 600,000 distinct CDR3 sequences, with 40% to 50% as singletons. Sequenced input: blood. These receptors all come from a girl aged 10-17 years with multiple sclerosis.

J is TRBJ1-1 and V is TRBV10-3; TRBD1 aligns across 10 bases. The CDR3 has 15 amino acids. With 6 bases clipped from V and 3 bases from J, the junction kept 7 bases outside the gene matches. Germline V gives CDR1 ENHRY, CDR2 SYGVKD. The CDR3 DNA is TGTGCCATCAGGGGGACAGGGGTAAGGGACACTGAAGCTTTCTTT. Protein product: CAIRGTGVRDTEAFF.

This clonotype has more than one count but fewer than ten. This chain connects TRBV20-1 to TRBJ2-1, with unresolved D. V was cut by 6 bases and J by 9 bases, with 12 bases left in between. The length of the CDR3 is 11 residues. CDR1 DFQATT and CDR2 SNEGSKA come from the germline V gene (reference sequence). The CDR3 nucleotides read TGCAGTGCGGTCGGAACCGGTGAGCAGTTCTTC. The encoded protein is CSAVGTGEQFF.

This clonotype was counted only a few times. CDR3 amino acids: CSVLLPLTDTQYF. The CDR3 DNA reads TGCAGCGTCCTCCTCCCCCTTACAGATACGCAGTATTTT. The chain links TRBV29-1 to TRBJ2-3; D is undetermined. The CDR3 consists of 13 residues. The V and J ends lost 6 bases and 3 bases respectively, with 13 bases between them. From germline, CDR1 is SQVTM and CDR2 ANQGSEA.

The V call is TRBV20-1, the J call TRBJ1-2; 8 bases are a match to TRBD1. From germline, CDR1 is DFQATT and CDR2 SNEGSKA (reference sequence). The CDR3 is 12 amino acids. V was clipped by 5 bases and J by 5 bases; unmatched bases: 4. The CDR3 reads CSAGQGRYGYTF. The CDR3, as DNA: TGCAGTGCTGGACAGGGTCGGTATGGCTACACCTTC.

The chain combines TRBV5-1 with TRBJ1-3, with D possibly being TRBD1 (5 bases). Germline CDR1 is SGHRS and CDR2 is YFSETQ. The CDR3 contains 15 residues. Trimming took 8 bases from V and 2 from J, leaving 17 bases between them. The CDR3 DNA reads as TGCGCCAGTACGCGGGACGGGAGCGCTGGAAACACCATATATTTT. Translated, it gives CASTRDGSAGNTIYF.

The V gene is TRBV5-1, the J gene TRBJ2-7; 7 nucleotides agree with TRBD1. The CDR3 extends over 15 amino acids. Germline V lookup: CDR1 SGHRS, CDR2 YFSETQ. V dropped 7 bases and J dropped 4; count of bases not matched to a gene: 14. The DNA of the CDR3 is TGCGCCAGCCAGACCGGGGCGACAGGGAAATACGAGCAGTACTTC. Residues: CASQTGATGKYEQYF.

The V call is TRBV5-5, the J call TRBJ1-3; no reliable D call. The germline gives CDR1 SGHKS, CDR2 YYEKEE (reference sequence). V was clipped by 2 bases and J by 0 bases, with 9 bases between them. CDR3 length equals 15 residues. The CDR3 loop reads CASSFDGRSGNTIYF. CDR3 sequence (DNA): TGTGCCAGCAGCTTTGACGGCCGCTCTGGAAACACCATATATTTT.

This sequence joins TRBV7-9 and TRBJ2-1, with D tentatively TRBD1 (6 bases). The V and J ends lost 1 base and 7 bases respectively, with 14 bases between them. The CDR3 extends over 15 amino acids. CDR1 and CDR2 from the germline V gene are SEHNR and FQNEAQ (reference sequence). Here the CDR3 DNA reads TGTGCCAGCAGCTTAGTTGCCGACAGGTTGAATGAGCAGTTCTTC. Protein product: CASSLVADRLNEQFF.

The chain has TRBV6-5 and TRBJ1-1; TRBD1 might be the D (5 bases). The CDR3 loop spans 12 amino acids. Trimming cost V 10 bases and J 4 bases, with 13 bases left between them. The germline V gene encodes CDR1 MNHEY and CDR2 SVGAGI. The CDR3 bases are TGTGCCACCATGCGGGGGGGCACTGAAGCTTTCTTT. As protein: CATMRGGTEAFF.

This chain connects TRBV10-3 to TRBJ1-4; D not certain. Germline V gene data show CDR1 as ENHRY and CDR2 as SYGVKD. Trimming left V 5 bases short and J 0 bases short, with 10 bases between. CDR3 length: 15 amino acids. The CDR3 loop is CAISSDKPTNEKLFF. The DNA for the CDR3 is TGTGCCATCAGTTCCGACAAACCAACTAATGAAAAACTGTTTTTT.

The V gene is TRBV5-1, the J gene TRBJ2-4; a possible D gene is TRBD1 (6 bases). The DNA end lines up better with TRBJ2-7; the J call may be wrong. CDR1 is SGHRS and CDR2 is YFSETQ in the germline V gene. This CDR3 has 13 amino acids. CDR3 nucleotide sequence: TGCGCCAGCAGCCCCACAGGGTTGAACGAGCAGTACTTC. It specifies CASSPTGLNEQYF.

For this clonotype: A read error may produce the germline difference seen at one junction end. The chain has TRBV5-1 and TRBJ2-3; maybe TRBD2 (5 bases). The germline V gene has CDR1 SGHRS and CDR2 YFSETQ. The CDR3 runs to 19 residues. The CDR3 bases are TGCACCAGCAGCCTTCCCCTGAGGGCAGCGGATTCCCTCACAGATACGCAGTATTTT. It is translated as CTSSLPLRAADSLTDTQYF.

The CDR3 DNA is TGTGCCAGCAGCTCGGGGACAGGGGGCCACTATGGCTACACCTTC. As protein: CASSSGTGGHYGYTF. The V gene is TRBV7-3, the J gene TRBJ1-2, with TRBD1 identical over 12 bases. Per germline, CDR1 SGHTA and CDR2 FQGTGA. The CDR3 has 15 residues. Trimming cost V 4 bases and J 3 bases; bases outside gene matches: 3.

The V gene is TRBV12-3 or TRBV12-4, the J gene TRBJ2-7; 9 bases match TRBD1. This CDR3 is 14 amino acids long. J was trimmed by 0 bases and V by 7 bases; bases with no gene match: 4. DNA of the CDR3: TGTGCCAGCACGAGGGGACAGGGCTCCTACGAGCAGTACTTC. Protein sequence: CASTRGQGSYEQYF.

The rearrangement joins TRBV5-5 to TRBJ2-5; either TRBD1 or TRBD2 may fit D (6 bases each). The CDR3 is 13 amino acids. The germline V gene encodes CDR1 SGHKS and CDR2 YYEKEE (reference sequence). Trimming took off 6 bases at V and 5 bases at J, with 14 bases between the two ends. CDR3 coding DNA: TGTGCCAGCACCGACCAGGGGAGGGAGACCCAGTACTTC. Protein product: CASTDQGRETQYF.

The CDR3 bases are TGTGCCAGCAGCTCGTGGGGGGAGGTCGTGAACTATGGCTACACCTTC. Residues: CASSSWGEVVNYGYTF. This sequence joins TRBV7-9 and TRBJ1-2; possibly TRBD1 for D (5 bases). The V end lost 4 bases, the J end lost 2 bases, and 17 bases lay between the germline ends. Germline CDR1 and CDR2: SEHNR and FQNEAQ (reference sequence). This CDR3 spans 16 amino acids.

The V gene is TRBV6-5, the J gene TRBJ2-1; 7 bases line up with TRBD1. The germline V gene encodes CDR1 MNHEY and CDR2 SVGAGI. V dropped 6 bases and J dropped 6; count of bases not matched to a gene: 5. The CDR3 runs to 13 residues. This CDR3 reads CASRLGTANEQFF. The DNA for the CDR3 is TGTGCCAGCAGGCTCGGGACAGCCAATGAGCAGTTCTTC.

This clonotype was seen more than once but under ten times. The chain has TRBV12-3 or TRBV12-4 and TRBJ1-1, with a possible D match to TRBD1 (6 bases). The ends were cut back, 5 bases at V and 1 base at J, with 8 bases in the middle. This CDR3 has 13 residues. CDR3 protein: CASSTTGNTEAFF. CDR3 nucleotides: TGTGCCAGCAGTACGACAGGGAACACTGAAGCTTTCTTT.

This clonotype was observed a few times. This chain joins TRBV15 and TRBJ1-1; tentative D call: TRBD1 (6 bases). The CDR3 is 15 amino acids. From germline, CDR1 is LNHNV and CDR2 YYDKDF (reference sequence). Deletions cut 1 base from V and 1 base from J, with 10 bases between. The CDR3 is CATSRAYRENTEAFF. CDR3 sequence (DNA): TGTGCCACCAGCAGAGCGTACAGGGAGAACACTGAAGCTTTCTTT.

The V gene is TRBV5-8, the J gene TRBJ2-1; 8 bases match TRBD2. CDR3 length equals 16 residues. Germline lookup yields CDR1 SGHTS and CDR2 YDEGEE. V lost 4 bases to trimming and J lost 5 bases; unmatched junction nucleotides: 11. The CDR3 spells CASSQHGTRAHNEQFF. The CDR3 DNA is TGTGCCAGCAGCCAACATGGGACTAGGGCGCACAATGAGCAGTTCTTC.

The chain combines TRBV7-9 with TRBJ1-1; D is uncertain. V was pared by 7 bases and J by 4 bases, with 10 bases between. Looked up from germline, CDR1 is SEHNR and CDR2 is FQNEAQ (reference sequence). CDR3 size: 12 residues. This chain's CDR3 is CASTPLRTEAFF. The CDR3 DNA follows: TGTGCCAGCACCCCGTTACGCACTGAAGCTTTCTTT.